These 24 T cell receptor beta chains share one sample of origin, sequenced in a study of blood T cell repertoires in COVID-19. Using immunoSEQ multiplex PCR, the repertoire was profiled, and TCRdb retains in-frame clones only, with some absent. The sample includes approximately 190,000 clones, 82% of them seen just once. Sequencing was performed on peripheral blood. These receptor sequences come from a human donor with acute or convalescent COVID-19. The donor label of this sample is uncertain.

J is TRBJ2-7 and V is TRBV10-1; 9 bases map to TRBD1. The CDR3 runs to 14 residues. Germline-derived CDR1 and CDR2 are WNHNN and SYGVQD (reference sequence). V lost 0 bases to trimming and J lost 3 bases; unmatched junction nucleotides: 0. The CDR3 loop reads CASSESGQGYEQYF. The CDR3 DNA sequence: TGCGCCAGCAGTGAGTCGGGACAGGGCTACGAGCAGTACTTC.

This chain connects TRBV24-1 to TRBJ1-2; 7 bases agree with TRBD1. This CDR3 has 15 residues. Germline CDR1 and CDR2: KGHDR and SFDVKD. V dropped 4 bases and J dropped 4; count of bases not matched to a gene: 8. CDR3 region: CATSDPRKGAYGYTF. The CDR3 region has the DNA TGTGCCACCAGTGACCCACGGAAGGGGGCCTATGGCTACACCTTC.

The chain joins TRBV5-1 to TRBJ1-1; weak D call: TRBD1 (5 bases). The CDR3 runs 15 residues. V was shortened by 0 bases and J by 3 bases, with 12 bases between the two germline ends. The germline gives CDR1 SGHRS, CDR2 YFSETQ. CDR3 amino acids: CASSLAPQGDTEAFF. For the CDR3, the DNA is TGCGCCAGCAGCTTGGCCCCTCAGGGTGACACTGAAGCTTTCTTT.

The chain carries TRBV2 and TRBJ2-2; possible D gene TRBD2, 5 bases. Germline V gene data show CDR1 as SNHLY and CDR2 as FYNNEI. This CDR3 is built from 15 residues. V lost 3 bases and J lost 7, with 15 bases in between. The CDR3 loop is CASSDRGLRGGELFF. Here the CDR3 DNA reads TGTGCCAGCAGTGATCGGGGTCTGAGAGGCGGGGAGCTGTTTTTT.

Here the CDR3 reads CASSSVGGDYGYTF. The CDR3 DNA reads TGTGCCAGTAGCAGCGTTGGGGGCGACTATGGCTACACCTTC. V usage is TRBV19 and J usage is TRBJ1-2; a weak D match, TRBD1 (6 bases). CDR3 length equals 14 residues. Trimming pared 6 bases from V and 3 bases from J, leaving 14 bases between. CDR1 and CDR2 (germline): LNHDA, SQIVND (reference sequence).

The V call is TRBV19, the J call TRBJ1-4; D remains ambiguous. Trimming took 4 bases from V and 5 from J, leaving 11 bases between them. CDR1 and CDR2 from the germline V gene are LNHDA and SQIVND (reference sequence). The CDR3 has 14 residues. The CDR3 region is CASSTVVYNEKLFF. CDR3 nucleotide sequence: TGTGCCAGTAGTACGGTGGTATACAATGAAAAACTGTTTTTT. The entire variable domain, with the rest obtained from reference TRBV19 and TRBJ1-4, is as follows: DGGITQSPKYLFRKEGQNVTLSCEQNLNHDAMYWYRQDPGQGLRLIYYSQIVNDFQKGDIAEGYSVSREKKESFPLTVTSAQKNPTAFYLCASSTVVYNEKLFFGSGTQLSVL.

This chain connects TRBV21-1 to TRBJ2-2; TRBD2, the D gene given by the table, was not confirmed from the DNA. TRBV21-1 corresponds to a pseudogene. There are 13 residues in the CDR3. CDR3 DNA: TGTGCCAGCAGCGTCGTTAACACCGGGGAGCTGTTTTTT. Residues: CASSVVNTGELFF.

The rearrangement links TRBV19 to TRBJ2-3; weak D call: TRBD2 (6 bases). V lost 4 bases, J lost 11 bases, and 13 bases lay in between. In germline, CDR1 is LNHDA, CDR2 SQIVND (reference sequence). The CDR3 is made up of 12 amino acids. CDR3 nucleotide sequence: TGTGCCAGTAGTAGGACTACGAGCAAGCAGTATTTT. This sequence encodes CASSRTTSKQYF.

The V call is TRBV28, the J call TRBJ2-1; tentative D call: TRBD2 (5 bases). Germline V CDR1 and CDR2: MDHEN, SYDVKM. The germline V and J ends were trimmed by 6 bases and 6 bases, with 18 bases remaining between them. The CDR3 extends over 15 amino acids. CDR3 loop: CASRPPRVGINEQFF. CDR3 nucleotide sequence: TGTGCCAGCAGACCCCCGCGGGTCGGAATCAATGAGCAGTTCTTC.

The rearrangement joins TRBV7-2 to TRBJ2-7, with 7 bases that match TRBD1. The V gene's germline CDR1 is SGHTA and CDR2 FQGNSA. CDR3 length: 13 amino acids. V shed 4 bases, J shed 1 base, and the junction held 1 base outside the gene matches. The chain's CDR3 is CASSWGQSYEQYF. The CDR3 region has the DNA TGTGCCAGCAGCTGGGGACAGTCCTACGAGCAGTACTTC.

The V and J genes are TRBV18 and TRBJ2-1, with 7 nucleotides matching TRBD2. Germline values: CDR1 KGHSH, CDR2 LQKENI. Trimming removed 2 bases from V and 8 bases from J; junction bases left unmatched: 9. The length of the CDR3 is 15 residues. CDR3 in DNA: TGTGCCAGCTCACCAGGCGGGAGTGGAACCGATGAGCAGTTCTTC. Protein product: CASSPGGSGTDEQFF.

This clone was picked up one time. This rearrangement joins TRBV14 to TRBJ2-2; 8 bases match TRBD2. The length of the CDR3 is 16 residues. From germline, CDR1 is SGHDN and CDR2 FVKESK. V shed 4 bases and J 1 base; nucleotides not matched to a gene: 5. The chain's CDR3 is CASSRTSGVNTGELFF. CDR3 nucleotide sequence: TGTGCCAGCAGCCGAACTAGCGGAGTGAACACCGGGGAGCTGTTTTTT.

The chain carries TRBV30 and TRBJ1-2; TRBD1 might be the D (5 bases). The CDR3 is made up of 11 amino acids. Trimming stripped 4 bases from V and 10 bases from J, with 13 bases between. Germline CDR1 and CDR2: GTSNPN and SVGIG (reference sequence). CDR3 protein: CAWKEGTDYTF. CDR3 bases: TGTGCCTGGAAGGAAGGGACTGACTACACCTTC.

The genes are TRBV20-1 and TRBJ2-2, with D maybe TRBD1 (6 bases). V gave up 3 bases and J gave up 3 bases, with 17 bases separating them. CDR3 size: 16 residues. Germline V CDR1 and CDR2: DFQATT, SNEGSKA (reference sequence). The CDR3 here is CSASVTGLKDTGELFF. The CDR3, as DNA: TGCAGTGCTAGTGTAACAGGGCTTAAGGACACCGGGGAGCTGTTTTTT.

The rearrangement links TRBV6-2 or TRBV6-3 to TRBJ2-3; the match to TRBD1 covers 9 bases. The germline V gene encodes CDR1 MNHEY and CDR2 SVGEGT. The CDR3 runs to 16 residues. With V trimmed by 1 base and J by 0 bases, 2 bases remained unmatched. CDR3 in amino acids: CASSYWGQGSTDTQYF. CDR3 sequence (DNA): TGTGCCAGCAGTTACTGGGGACAGGGAAGCACAGATACGCAGTATTTT.

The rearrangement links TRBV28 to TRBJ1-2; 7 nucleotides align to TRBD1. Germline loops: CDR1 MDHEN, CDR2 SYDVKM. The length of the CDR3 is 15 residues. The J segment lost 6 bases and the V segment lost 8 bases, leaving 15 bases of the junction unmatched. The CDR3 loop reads CASGSYRGGTHGYTF. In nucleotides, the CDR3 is TGTGCCAGCGGATCCTACAGGGGAGGCACCCATGGCTACACCTTC.

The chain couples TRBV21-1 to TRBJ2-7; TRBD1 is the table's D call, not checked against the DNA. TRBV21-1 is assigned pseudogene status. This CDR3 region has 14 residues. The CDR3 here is CASSIQGGSYEQYF. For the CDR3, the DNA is TGTGCCAGCAGCATACAGGGGGGGTCCTACGAGCAGTACTTC.

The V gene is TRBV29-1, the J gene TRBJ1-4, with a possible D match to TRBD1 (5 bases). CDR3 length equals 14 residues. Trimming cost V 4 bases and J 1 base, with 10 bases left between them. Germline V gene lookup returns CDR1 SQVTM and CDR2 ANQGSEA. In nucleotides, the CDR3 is TGCAGCGTTGGTGGGGCAGGAACTAATGAAAAACTGTTTTTT. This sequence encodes CSVGGAGTNEKLFF.

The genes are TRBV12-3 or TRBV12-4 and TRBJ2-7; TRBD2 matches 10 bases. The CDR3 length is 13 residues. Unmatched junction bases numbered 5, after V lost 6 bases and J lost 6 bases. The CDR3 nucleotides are TGTGCCAGCAGCCCGGGACTAGCGCGCGAGCAGTACTTC. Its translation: CASSPGLAREQYF.

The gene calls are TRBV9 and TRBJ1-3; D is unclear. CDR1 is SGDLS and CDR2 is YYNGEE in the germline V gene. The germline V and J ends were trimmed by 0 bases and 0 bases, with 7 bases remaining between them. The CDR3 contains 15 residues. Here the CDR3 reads CASSVGVISGNTIYF. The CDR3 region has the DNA TGTGCCAGCAGCGTAGGAGTTATCTCTGGAAACACCATATATTTT.

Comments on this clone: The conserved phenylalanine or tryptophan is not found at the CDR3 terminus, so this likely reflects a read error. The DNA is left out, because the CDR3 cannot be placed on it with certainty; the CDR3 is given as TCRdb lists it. The chain's CDR3 is CASSLNSRQGRGFV. The rearrangement links TRBV28 to TRBJ1-2; TRBD1 is the table's D call, not checked against the DNA. The germline V gene has CDR1 MDHEN and CDR2 SYDVKM. The CDR3 extends over 14 residues, inclusive of both ends.

The CDR3 sequence is CASSGDRGSGGSTDTQYF. The CDR3 nucleotides read TGTGCCAGCAGTGGGGACAGGGGGAGTGGGGGAAGCACAGATACGCAGTATTTT. This chain joins TRBV2 and TRBJ2-3, with 11 bases aligning to TRBD1. The trim removed 4 bases at V and 0 bases at J, leaving 9 bases unmatched. CDR1 and CDR2 (germline): SNHLY, FYNNEI. This CDR3 has 18 amino acids.

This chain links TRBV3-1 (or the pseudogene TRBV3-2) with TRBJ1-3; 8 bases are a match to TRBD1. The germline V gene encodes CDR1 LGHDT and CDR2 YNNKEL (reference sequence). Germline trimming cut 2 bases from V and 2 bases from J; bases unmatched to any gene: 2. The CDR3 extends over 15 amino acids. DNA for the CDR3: TGTGCCAGCAGCCAACGGGGACAGGCTGGAAACACCATATATTTT. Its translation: CASSQRGQAGNTIYF.

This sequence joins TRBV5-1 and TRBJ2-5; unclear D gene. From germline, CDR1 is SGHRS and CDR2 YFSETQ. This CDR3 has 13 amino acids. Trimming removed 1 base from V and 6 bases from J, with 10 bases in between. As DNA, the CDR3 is TGCGCCAGCAGCTTGACGGGTGTGCAGACCCAGTACTTC. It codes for CASSLTGVQTQYF.